This is a list of T cell receptor beta chains from one sample in a study of blood T cell repertoires in COVID-19. Measured with immunoSEQ multiplex PCR; TCRdb has only the in-frame clones, and not every one. The repertoire holds over 15,000 clones, with about 87% as singletons. The source material was peripheral blood. The receptors here all came from a human donor in a cohort sampled during active COVID-19. The donor label of this sample is uncertain. CDR3s include the opening cysteine and the closing phenylalanine or tryptophan. D genes are given only for firm matches. Clone sizes are given selectively: once, few, many, or a class where the clone is expanded.

clone_size | d_call | j_call | v_call | cdr3_aa | cdr3_nt
- | - | TRBJ1-6 | TRBV6-5 | CASGGDYSPLHF | TGTGCCAGCGGGGGGGACTATTCACCCCTCCACTTT
- | - | TRBJ2-4 | TRBV14 | CASSQEFGIAKNIQYF | TGTGCCAGCAGCCAAGAATTCGGGATTGCCAAAAACATTCAGTACTTC
few | - | TRBJ1-6 | TRBV6-1 | CASSEFGGSSYNSPLHF | TGTGCCAGCAGTGAATTCGGCGGTAGCTCCTATAATTCACCCCTCCACTTT
few | TRBD2 | TRBJ2-1 | TRBV11-3 | CASSGLAGGLYSAYNEQFF | TGTGCCAGCAGCGGTCTAGCGGGAGGCTTGTATTCCGCCTACAATGAGCAGTTCTTC
- | TRBD2 | TRBJ2-3 | TRBV5-1 | CASSSLPGGTSTDTQYF | TGCGCCAGCAGCTCTTTGCCCGGGGGGACTAGCACAGATACGCAGTATTTT
- | TRBD1 | TRBJ1-1 | TRBV4-1 | CASSQDEGQFHTEAFF | TGCGCCAGCAGCCAAGATGAGGGACAGTTTCACACTGAAGCTTTCTTT
- | - | TRBJ2-1 | TRBV11-2 | CASSNALSVAGYNEQFF | TGTGCCAGCAGCAACGCCCTTAGCGTCGCGGGCTACAATGAGCAGTTCTTC
few | - | TRBJ2-5 | TRBV2 | CASSDWVGGTETQYF | TGTGCCAGCAGTGATTGGGTGGGAGGTACAGAGACCCAGTACTTC
- | TRBD1 | TRBJ2-4 | TRBV10-1 | CASSLGQENIQYF | TGCGCCAGCAGTTTAGGACAGGAAAACATTCAGTACTTC
- | TRBD2 | TRBJ2-3 | TRBV3-1/TRBV3-2 | CASSQVLAGGPGADTQYF | TGTGCCAGCAGCCAAGTCCTAGCGGGAGGGCCTGGGGCAGATACGCAGTATTTT
few | TRBD1 | TRBJ1-1 | TRBV30 | CAWTRGTGRTEAFF | TGTGCCTGGACCCGGGGGACAGGGAGAACTGAAGCTTTCTTT
- | TRBD1 | TRBJ1-2 | TRBV5-5 | CASSLTGDYGYTF | TGTGCCAGCAGCTTAACAGGGGACTATGGCTACACCTTC
- | - | TRBJ2-1 | TRBV4-2 | CASSQGYVAGPGEQFF | TGTGCCAGCAGCCAAGGGTATGTCGCGGGGCCAGGAGAGCAGTTCTTC
few | TRBD1 | TRBJ2-7 | TRBV7-2 | CASSSRTGGPYEQYF | TGTGCCAGCAGCAGCCGGACAGGGGGTCCCTACGAGCAGTACTTC
few | TRBD2 | TRBJ2-7 | TRBV7-9 | CASSTSGSREQYF | TGTGCCAGCAGCACTAGCGGGAGTAGAGAGCAGTACTTC
few | TRBD2 | TRBJ2-1 | TRBV10-3 | CAIRGVAGGPDNEQFF | TGTGCCATCAGGGGGGTAGCGGGAGGGCCAGACAATGAGCAGTTCTTC
- | - | TRBJ1-6 | TRBV12-3/TRBV12-4 | CASSSPTLGLLHF | TGTGCCAGCAGTTCCCCTACCTTGGGCCTCCTCCACTTT
- | - | TRBJ1-5 | TRBV12-3/TRBV12-4 | CASSLRGGQPQHF | TGTGCCAGCAGTTTACGGGGGGGCCAGCCCCAGCATTTT
once | TRBD1 | TRBJ2-7 | TRBV13 | CASSFGTATYEQYF | TGTGCCAGCAGCTTCGGGACAGCGACCTACGAGCAGTACTTC
- | - | TRBJ1-1 | TRBV5-1 | CASSLAQGRTEAFF | TGCGCCAGCAGCTTGGCACAGGGAAGAACTGAAGCTTTCTTT
- | - | TRBJ2-7 | TRBV6-5 | CASRPTPGQVYEQYF | TGTGCCAGCAGGCCCACCCCAGGGCAGGTCTACGAGCAGTACTTC
- | - | TRBJ2-1 | TRBV29-1 | CSVEDRAANEQFF | TGCAGCGTTGAAGATCGCGCGGCAAATGAGCAGTTCTTC
- | TRBD2 | TRBJ2-1 | TRBV6-5 | CASHEWAGAYNEQFF | TGTGCCAGCCACGAATGGGCGGGAGCCTACAATGAGCAGTTCTTC
- | - | TRBJ2-5 | TRBV30 | CAFQGIQETQYF | TGTGCCTTTCAGGGAATCCAAGAGACCCAGTACTTC
- | - | TRBJ2-1 | TRBV12-5 | CASGLPDNEQFF | TGTGCTAGTGGTTTGCCGGACAATGAGCAGTTCTTC
- | TRBD1 | TRBJ2-5 | TRBV6-9 | CASSYRGRETQYF | TGTGCCAGCAGTTACAGGGGGCGTGAGACCCAGTACTTC
- | - | TRBJ2-7 | TRBV27 | CASSLKTSGTYEQYF | TGTGCCAGCAGTTTAAAAACTAGTGGGACCTACGAGCAGTACTTC
- | TRBD2 | TRBJ2-3 | TRBV4-1 | CASSHSAGGATDTQYF | TGCGCCAGCAGCCACTCGGCGGGAGGCGCCACAGATACGCAGTATTTT
- | - | TRBJ1-5 | TRBV30 | CAWSRASSNQPQHF | TGTGCCTGGAGTAGAGCGTCGAGCAATCAGCCCCAGCATTTT
- | - | TRBJ2-7 | TRBV3-1/TRBV3-2 | CASSIGRPSYEQYF | TGTGCCAGCTCCATAGGGAGGCCCTCCTACGAGCAGTACTTC
- | TRBD1 | TRBJ1-5 | TRBV2 | CASKDRGPNQPQHF | TGTGCCAGCAAGGACAGGGGGCCAAATCAGCCCCAGCATTTT
once | TRBD2 | TRBJ2-3 | TRBV5-4 | CASSLGLAAPGDTQYF | TGTGCCAGCAGCCTAGGACTAGCGGCACCTGGGGATACGCAGTATTTT
- | - | TRBJ2-2 | TRBV5-1 | CASSLVAGNTGELFF | TGCGCCAGCAGCTTGGTCGCGGGGAACACCGGGGAGCTGTTTTTT
once | - | TRBJ1-6 | TRBV6-5 | CASSLGGHSPLHF | TGTGCCAGCAGCCTGGGGGGTCATTCACCCCTCCACTTT
- | TRBD1 | TRBJ2-7 | TRBV29-1 | CSVATGGRGDYEQYF | TGCAGCGTCGCCACAGGGGGAAGGGGTGACTACGAGCAGTACTTC
- | TRBD2 | TRBJ2-1 | TRBV7-3 | CASSLAAGGVNEQFF | TGTGCCAGCAGCTTAGCAGCGGGAGGAGTCAATGAGCAGTTCTTC
- | TRBD1 | TRBJ2-1 | TRBV5-1 | CASSLYGQEGNEQFF | TGCGCCAGCAGCTTGTATGGACAGGAAGGAAATGAGCAGTTCTTC
- | TRBD2 | TRBJ2-1 | TRBV14 | CASSQTGAGYNEQFF | TGTGCCAGCAGCCAGACGGGAGCGGGATACAATGAGCAGTTCTTC
once | - | TRBJ2-7 | TRBV3-1/TRBV3-2 | CASSQDRYEQYF | TGTGCCAGCAGCCAAGACAGGTACGAGCAGTACTTC
once | - | TRBJ2-1 | TRBV27 | CASRQGGYNEQFF | TGTGCCAGCAGACAAGGGGGATACAATGAGCAGTTCTTC
- | - | TRBJ2-3 | TRBV10-1 | CASSESRGLGTDTQYF | TGCGCCAGCAGTGAGTCAAGGGGTTTAGGAACAGATACGCAGTATTTT
- | - | TRBJ1-3 | TRBV28 | CASSAADKSGNTIYF | TGTGCCAGCAGCGCCGCAGATAAGTCTGGAAACACCATATATTTT